The following is a T cell receptor beta chain sequence with its context. What this receptor recognizes is not known. No base quality values were provided; no much bigger clone lies one nucleotide off. The CDR3 goes from the cysteine to the phenylalanine over 15 residues. Only CDR3 DNA remains: 45 bases, in frame from the first base. After removal of 4 bases from V and 5 bases from J, the junction retains 5 bases not matched to a gene. Taken from the germline V gene, the CDR1 and CDR2 loops are SGHTA and FQGTGA. To sequence the TCRbeta CDR3 region, genomic DNA was isolated from the sorted cells. TCRbeta CDR3 regions were sequenced using the immunoSEQ Assay. TCRdb mirrors the immuneACCESS table, restricted to in-frame sequences. Some clones are absent from its copies; in checked studies, under half trace to an unresolved V gene, and the reason for the others is unknown. This sample has 70,000 to 75,000 clones in its table, and roughly 86% of those were observed once. The ten largest clonotypes hold 0.85% to 1.4% of the sample.

The data were taken from a study of OX40 agonist ivuxolimab in advanced cancers. Regarding the research as a whole: Ivuxolimab was an agonistic, fully human IgG2 monoclonal antibody directed against OX40 (CD134), a costimulatory receptor. The paper describes the monotherapy dose-escalation part (N of about 52 patients) of the phase I trial of ivuxolimab. Prior anti-PD-1, anti-PD-L1 or anti-CTLA-4 therapy was permitted, and checkpoint inhibitors had been received by 30% to 40% of dose-escalation patients. Partial responses occurred in three dose-escalation patients: two with cutaneous melanoma and one with hepatocellular carcinoma. Intravenous ivuxolimab was administered to patients every 2 weeks at six dose levels: 0.01, 0.1, 0.3, 1.5, 3 and 10 mg/kg. Among the 52 dose-escalation patients, around 19 had hepatocellular carcinoma, roughly 15 melanoma, 9 renal cell carcinoma and 9 head and neck cancer. The dose-escalation cohort was 82.7% male with a mean age of roughly 62 years, ranging from roughly 20 to 85. Peripheral TCRbeta sequencing aimed to test whether ivuxolimab altered TCR sequence diversity and caused clonal T-cell expansion.

Patients with a history of autoimmune disease or receiving systemic immunosuppression were excluded from the trial. Peripheral blood for TCR sequencing was collected from all dose cohorts at baseline, on cycle 4 day 1, and on cycle 7 day 1. The samples were taken from a phase I, first-in-human, multicenter, open-label dose-escalation trial of ivuxolimab. Adults with locally advanced or metastatic melanoma, renal cell, hepatocellular, or head and neck squamous cell carcinoma were enrolled in the trial. Before TCR sequencing, CD4+ and CD8+ T cells were separately sorted from peripheral blood. The paper's findings and limits, for the study overall: At doses of 0.1 to 3.0 mg/kg, clonal expansion of both CD4+ and CD8+ blood T cells was observed from baseline to week 6. On average, CD8+ T cells showed more expanded clones than CD4+ T cells after ivuxolimab. Partial responders in the 0.1-3.0 mg/kg groups had among the lowest normalized peripheral clonal expansion, especially among CD8+ T cells. Antigen specificity was not determined for the clonally expanded peripheral T cells. Low levels of normalized T-cell clonal expansion were also shown by some nonresponding patients.

The rearranged segments are TRBV7-3 and TRBJ2-5; 12 bases in the junction line up with TRBD2. Sequencing was performed on CD4+ or CD8+ T cells sorted from blood, taken in a trial of the OX40 agonist ivuxolimab. This receptor was taken from an adult with an advanced solid tumor such as melanoma, head and neck, liver or kidney cancer. DNA sequence: TGTGCCAGCAGCTCTGGACTAGCGGGATCGGAGACCCAGTACTTC. This translates into CASSSGLAGSETQYF.